This T cell receptor beta chain was profiled in a study of blood T cell repertoires in COVID-19. Assay: immunoSEQ multiplex PCR; the TCRdb copy retains only in-frame clones and omits some. The table shows some 230,000 clones, with around 91% occurring only once. The clonotype comes from a woman younger than 30 in a cohort exposed to, infected with or recovered from COVID-19 (not recorded which). The sample consisted of PBMCs or T cells enriched from blood (not recorded which).

Here the CDR3 reads CASSWRTGVGNTIYF. CDR3 in DNA: TGTGCCAGCAGCTGGAGGACAGGGGTCGGAAACACCATATATTTT. V gene TRBV11-3 combines with J gene TRBJ1-3; 9 bases are a match to TRBD1. The CDR3 extends over 15 amino acids. The J segment lost 4 bases and the V segment lost 4 bases, leaving 5 bases of the junction unmatched. Per the germline V gene, CDR1 is SGHNT and CDR2 is YENEEA.